This T cell receptor beta chain was profiled in a study of glioma-infiltrating T cells. Study results and limitations: Tissue-blood divergence was below expectation in non-neoplastic patients, above in gliomas. CDR3 overlap between tissue and blood was very small.

Only a few counts were recorded for this clonotype. Its specificity is not known. The CDR3 spans 14 residues. Germline V gene sequence: CDR1 SGHVS, CDR2 FQNEAQ. V trimming: 5 bases; J trimming: 5 bases; junction bases outside the gene matches: 7. The iRepertoire nested amplicon-rescue multiplex PCR amplified TCR alpha and beta CDR3s from RNA. For one-step reverse transcription and amplification, about 85-400 ng of tissue mRNA or PBMC total RNA was used. TCRdb reprocessed the multiplex PCR reads via MiXCR and lists one record per CDR3 protein. The sample includes about 140,000 distinct CDR3 sequences, about two fifths seen only once; the top ten take roughly a fifth.

Specimen: glioma tissue, nonneoplastic brain tissue, or PBMCs (not recorded which). The clonotype originates from a human donor with low-grade glioma or glioblastoma, undergoing nonglioma brain surgery, or in good health (not recorded which). The J gene is TRBJ2-3, the V gene TRBV7-8; 7 nucleotides match TRBD1. CDR3 sequence reads: CASSPRQGQDTQYF. CDR3 DNA sequence: TGTGCCAGCAGCCCCCGACAGGGTCAAGATACGCAGTATTTT.